This T cell receptor (beta chain) appears in the sequencing data of a study of beta chain features in type 1 diabetes. Whole-study context: Examination spanned 90 million to 140 million sorted cells from all samples. Study-level points and caveats: Within each of all four CD4+ subsets, Type 1 diabetes patients had TCRB CDR3s that were moderately but significantly shorter.

The table lists this clone with a few counts. Its antigen is undetermined. The germline V gene encodes CDR1 LNHDA and CDR2 SQIVND (reference sequence). After removal of 4 bases from V and 0 bases from J, the junction contained 5 bases not matched to a gene. The CDR3 has 17 residues. Every isolated RNA sample was fully reverse transcribed, so sequencing captured expressed TCRB transcripts. Libraries were prepared by immunoSEQ multiplex PCR; TCRdb keeps only in-frame clonotypes and omits some of them. The sample consists of some 400,000 clones, around 15% of them appearing once. The genes are TRBV19 and TRBJ2-6, with 8 nucleotides matching TRBD1. The sample was naive CD4+ T cells from blood. The clonotype originates from a woman under 30 in good health. Here the CDR3 reads CASSRDRLNSGANVLTF. CDR3 bases: TGTGCCAGTAGTAGGGACAGGCTAAACTCTGGGGCCAACGTCCTGACTTTC.